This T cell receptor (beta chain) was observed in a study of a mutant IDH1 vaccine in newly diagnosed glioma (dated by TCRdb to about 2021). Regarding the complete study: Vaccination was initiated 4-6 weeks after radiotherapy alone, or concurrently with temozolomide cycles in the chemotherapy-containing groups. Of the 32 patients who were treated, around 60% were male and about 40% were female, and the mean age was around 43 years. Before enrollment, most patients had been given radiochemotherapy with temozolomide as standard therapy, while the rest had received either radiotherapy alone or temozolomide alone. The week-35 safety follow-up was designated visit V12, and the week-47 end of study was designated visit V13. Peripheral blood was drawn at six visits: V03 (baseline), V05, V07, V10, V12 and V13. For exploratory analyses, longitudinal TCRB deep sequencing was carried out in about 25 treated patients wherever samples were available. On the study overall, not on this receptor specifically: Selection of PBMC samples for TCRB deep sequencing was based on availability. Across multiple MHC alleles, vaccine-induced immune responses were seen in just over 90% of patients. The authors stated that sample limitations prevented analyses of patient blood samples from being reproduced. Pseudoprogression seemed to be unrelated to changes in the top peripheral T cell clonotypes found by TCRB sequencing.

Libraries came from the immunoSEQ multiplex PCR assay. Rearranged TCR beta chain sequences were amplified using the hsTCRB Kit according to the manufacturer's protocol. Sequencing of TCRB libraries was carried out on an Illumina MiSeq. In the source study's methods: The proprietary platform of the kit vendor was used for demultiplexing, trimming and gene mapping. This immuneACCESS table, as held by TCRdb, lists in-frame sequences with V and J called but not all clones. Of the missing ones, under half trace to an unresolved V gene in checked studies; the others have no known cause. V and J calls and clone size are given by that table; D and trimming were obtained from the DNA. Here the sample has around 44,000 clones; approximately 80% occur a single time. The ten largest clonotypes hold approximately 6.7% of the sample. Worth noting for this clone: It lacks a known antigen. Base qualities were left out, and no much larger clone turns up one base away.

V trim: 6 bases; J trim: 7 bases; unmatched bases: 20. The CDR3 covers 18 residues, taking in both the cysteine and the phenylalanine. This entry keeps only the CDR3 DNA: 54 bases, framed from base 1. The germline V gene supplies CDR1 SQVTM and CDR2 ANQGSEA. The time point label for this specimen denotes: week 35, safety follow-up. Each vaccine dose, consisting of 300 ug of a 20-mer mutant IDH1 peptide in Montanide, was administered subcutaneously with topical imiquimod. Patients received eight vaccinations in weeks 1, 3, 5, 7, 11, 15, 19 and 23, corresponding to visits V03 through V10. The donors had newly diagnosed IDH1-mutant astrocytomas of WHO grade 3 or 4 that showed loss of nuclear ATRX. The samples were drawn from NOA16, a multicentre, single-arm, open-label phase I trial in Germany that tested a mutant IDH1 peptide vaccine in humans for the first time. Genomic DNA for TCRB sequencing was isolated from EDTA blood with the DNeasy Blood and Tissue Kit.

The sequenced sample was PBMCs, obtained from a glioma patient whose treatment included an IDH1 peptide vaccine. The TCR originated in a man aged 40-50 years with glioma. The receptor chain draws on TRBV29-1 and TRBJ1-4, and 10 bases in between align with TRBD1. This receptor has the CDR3 CSVTRTGGSSRRAEKLFF. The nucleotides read TGCAGCGTCACCAGGACAGGGGGTTCTTCCAGGAGGGCTGAAAAACTGTTTTTT. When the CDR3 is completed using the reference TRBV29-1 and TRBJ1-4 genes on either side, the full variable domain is SAVISQKPSRDICQRGTSLTIQCQVDSQVTMMFWYRQQPGQSLTLIATANQGSEATYESGFVIDKFPISRPNLTFSTLTVSNMSPEDSSIYLCSVTRTGGSSRRAEKLFFGSGTQLSVL.